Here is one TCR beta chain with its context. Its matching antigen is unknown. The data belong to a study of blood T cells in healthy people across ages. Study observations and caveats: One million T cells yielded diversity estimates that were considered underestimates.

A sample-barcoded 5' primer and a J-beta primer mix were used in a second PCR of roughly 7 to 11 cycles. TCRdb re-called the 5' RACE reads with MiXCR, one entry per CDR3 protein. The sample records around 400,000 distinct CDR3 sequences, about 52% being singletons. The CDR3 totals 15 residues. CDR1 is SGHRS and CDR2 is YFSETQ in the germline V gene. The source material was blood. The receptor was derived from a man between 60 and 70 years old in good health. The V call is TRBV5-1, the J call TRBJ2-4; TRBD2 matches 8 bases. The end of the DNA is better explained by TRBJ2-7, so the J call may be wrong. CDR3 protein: CASSLSSGAPIEQYF. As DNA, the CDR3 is TGCGCCAGCAGCTTGAGTAGCGGGGCACCCATCGAGCAGTACTTC.